This T cell receptor (beta chain) was documented in a study of T cell responses to AZD1222 COVID-19 vaccine. Study conclusions and caveats: Across spike, vaccine-associated CD4 TCRs were found, dominant at 160-218 and 743-854. Unmutated variant regions are reportedly the target of nearly half of TCRs that are spike-specific.

Pooling of second doses given at about 4 or about 12 weeks was done. The CDR3 sequence is 12 residues long. Germline lookup yields CDR1 SQVTM and CDR2 ANQGSEA. Trimming took off 4 bases at V and 4 bases at J, with 10 bases between the two ends. A remark on this clone: As yet, its antigen is unknown.

Method: immunoSEQ multiplex PCR; TCRdb's copy keeps in-frame clones and lacks some. The table lists about 140,000 clones, almost 95% of them singletons. This TCR was sampled from an adult who received the AZD1222 COVID-19 vaccine. Sequenced here: peripheral blood, sampled 28 days after the second AZD1222 dose. This rearrangement joins TRBV29-1 to TRBJ1-1, with D possibly matching TRBD1 (5 bases). CDR3 residues: CSVATGGTEAFF. CDR3 nucleotide sequence: TGCAGCGTTGCTACAGGAGGCACTGAAGCTTTCTTT. Using reference TRBV29-1 and TRBJ1-1 for the parts outside the CDR3, the full variable domain is SAVISQKPSRDICQRGTSLTIQCQVDSQVTMMFWYRQQPGQSLTLIATANQGSEATYESGFVIDKFPISRPNLTFSTLTVSNMSPEDSSIYLCSVATGGTEAFFGQGTRLTVV.